The present TCR beta chain was sequenced within a study of blood T cells in healthy people across ages. Study background: In model experiments, template switching was able to capture about one barcoded beta molecule for every two T cells that were present. Overall study results and limits: Not knowing donor CMV status may have confounded expanded clonotype changes.

Of note for this clonotype: Its cognate antigen is unknown.

The germline gives CDR1 SGHRS, CDR2 YFSETQ. The CDR3 consists of 12 residues. A second PCR, run for about 6 to 11 cycles, used a sample-barcoded 5' primer plus a J-beta primer mix. A template-switch adaptor with 12 random nucleotides tagged each cDNA molecule. TCRdb processed the 5' RACE reads anew with MiXCR; each CDR3 protein has one entry. This table holds 450,000 to 700,000 distinct CDR3 sequences, approximately 25% found once. The authors isolated at least 6.5 million PBMCs per sample. The receptor was derived from a woman aged 70-85 years in good health. The chain employs TRBV5-1 and TRBJ2-7; D is undetermined. The DNA end lines up better with TRBJ2-1; the J call may be wrong. The sample was blood. CDR3 sequence reads: CASSRNQDEQFF. Here the CDR3 DNA reads TGCGCCAGCAGCCGGAACCAAGATGAGCAGTTCTTC.